The source of this T cell receptor (beta chain) is a study of OX40 agonist ivuxolimab in advanced cancers. As for the study in general: Hepatocellular carcinoma, melanoma, renal cell or head and neck cancer occurred in dose-escalation patients.

This CDR3 has 15 amino acids. Germline V gives CDR1 LNHDA, CDR2 SQIVND (reference sequence). V lost 6 bases to trimming and J lost 4 bases; unmatched junction nucleotides: 8. The data were produced by immunoSEQ multiplex PCR, yet TCRdb's version contains in-frame clones alone and is incomplete. The sample lists under 20,000 clones; more than 60% were seen once. This clone was observed once. Individuals having autoimmune disease history or systemic immunosuppression were not enrolled. The TCR comes from an adult with an advanced solid tumor such as melanoma, head and neck, liver or kidney cancer. The rearrangement uses TRBV19 and TRBJ1-2; 10 bases agree with TRBD1. Material: CD4+ or CD8+ T cells sorted from blood, obtained in a trial of the OX40 agonist ivuxolimab. The CDR3 nucleotides are TGTGCCAGTAGGAAAGACAGGGGGCAGGGCTATGGCTACACCTTC. Protein product: CASRKDRGQGYGYTF.